The 12 T cell receptor beta chains below all came from one sample that was sequenced in a study of T cell repertoires in cytomegalovirus infection. MiXCR, run by TCRdb on the reads, gives a single entry per CDR3 protein. Found here are about 250,000 distinct CDR3 sequences, 9% to 15% of them singletons; the top ten hold 1.5% to 2%. Sequenced material: PBMCs. These receptors were taken from a human donor in good health (CMV status not recorded). Some clones in this sample may be carry-over from other donors' samples.

This clonotype appeared many times. The chain has TRBV7-2 and TRBJ1-5; 9 bases agree with TRBD1. The CDR3 has 16 amino acids. The V gene's germline CDR1 is SGHTA and CDR2 FQGNSA. After removal of 3 bases from V and 3 bases from J, the junction contained 6 bases not matched to a gene. In DNA, the CDR3 is TGTGCCAGCAGCTTCCGGACAGGGGCCATCAATCAGCCCCAGCATTTT. Its protein product is CASSFRTGAINQPQHF.

This clonotype was counted at least ten times. The chain combines TRBV4-3 with TRBJ1-1, with D uncertain. Trimming took off 0 bases at V and 1 base at J, with 6 bases between the two ends. This CDR3 is 14 amino acids long. CDR1 and CDR2 (germline): LGHNA, YSLEER. CDR3 in DNA: TGCGCCAGCAGCCAAGAGGTCCGGAACACTGAAGCTTTCTTT. It translates to CASSQEVRNTEAFF.

Points on this clonotype: Mismatch with germline at one junction end may stem from a read error. The chain combines TRBV19 with TRBJ1-1; tentatively, D is TRBD1 (6 bases). Germline CDR1 and CDR2: LNHDA and SQIVND (reference sequence). This CDR3 is built from 11 residues. As DNA, the CDR3 is TGTGCCAGTAGTAACGGGGACAAAGCCTTCTTT. Amino acids: CASSNGDKAFF.

This clonotype was observed a handful of times. The chain combines TRBV29-1 with TRBJ1-5; weak D call: TRBD1 (5 bases). CDR1 is SQVTM and CDR2 is ANQGSEA in the germline V gene. V lost 4 bases and J lost 3, with 7 bases in between. There are 12 residues in the CDR3. The chain's CDR3 is CSVGQHNQPQHF. The DNA for the CDR3 is TGCAGCGTTGGACAGCACAATCAGCCCCAGCATTTT.

V is TRBV15 and J is TRBJ2-2; D is ambiguous. CDR3 length equals 15 residues. The germline gives CDR1 LNHNV, CDR2 YYDKDF (reference sequence). The V end lost 3 bases, the J end lost 1 base, and 9 bases lay between the germline ends. Here the CDR3 DNA reads TGTGCCACCAGCAGGGGAAAGGTGAACACCGGGGAGCTGTTTTTT. Translating it yields CATSRGKVNTGELFF.

This clonotype was observed many times. J is TRBJ2-3 and V is TRBV7-3; D is unclear. Germline V gene sequence: CDR1 SGHTA, CDR2 FQGTGA. The V and J ends lost 5 bases and 2 bases respectively, with 11 bases between them. CDR3 length equals 14 residues. CDR3 sequence: CASSHSGLTDTQYF. The CDR3 nucleotides are TGTGCCAGCAGCCACTCGGGCCTCACAGATACGCAGTATTTT.

The table lists this clonotype with many counts. V and J are TRBV14 and TRBJ1-1; no clear D gene. The CDR3 loop spans 13 amino acids. Trimming removed 3 bases at V and 1 base at J, with 6 bases between. The germline V gene encodes CDR1 SGHDN and CDR2 FVKESK. This chain's CDR3 is CASSHLSNTEAFF. CDR3 DNA: TGTGCCAGCAGCCATTTGTCGAACACTGAAGCTTTCTTT.

This clonotype has a count of ten or more. This rearrangement joins TRBV28 to TRBJ1-4; 7 bases map to TRBD1. The CDR3 is made up of 15 amino acids. In germline, CDR1 is MDHEN, CDR2 SYDVKM. Trimming removed 3 bases from V and 8 bases from J; junction bases left unmatched: 9. The CDR3 sequence: CASSFIQGKAEKLFF. The CDR3 bases are TGTGCCAGCAGTTTCATACAGGGGAAGGCAGAAAAACTGTTTTTT.

This clonotype was observed a handful of times. This chain joins TRBV6-2 or TRBV6-3 and TRBJ2-3, with TRBD2 identical over 10 bases. V lost 2 bases to trimming and J lost 2 bases; unmatched junction nucleotides: 7. This CDR3 contains 17 residues. The germline CDR1 and CDR2 sequences are MNHEY and SVGEGT. The DNA for the CDR3 is TGTGCCAGCAGTTACCGCCTAGCGGGGGCACACACAGATACGCAGTATTTT. Amino acids: CASSYRLAGAHTDTQYF.

This clonotype appeared a few times. The CDR3 DNA is TGTGCCAGCATGAGGGCGCAGGGGCCCTACGAGCAGTACTTC. It yields the protein CASMRAQGPYEQYF. This chain links TRBV6-2 or TRBV6-3 with TRBJ2-7, with a tentative D call TRBD1 (6 bases). Per the germline V gene, CDR1 is MNHEY and CDR2 is SVGEGT. V was trimmed by 7 bases and J by 2 bases, leaving 15 bases between them. This CDR3 contains 14 residues.

This clonotype was observed at least ten times. The chain joins TRBV7-2 to TRBJ1-2, with a weak D call TRBD1 (5 bases). Trimming cost V 5 bases and J 4 bases, with 20 bases left between them. The CDR3 length is 16 residues. CDR1 and CDR2 (germline): SGHTA, FQGNSA. The CDR3 nucleotides read TGTGCCAGCAGCCCCAGAGCGGGCGAGGACACCTATGGCTACACCTTC. The encoded protein is CASSPRAGEDTYGYTF.

This rearrangement joins TRBV7-9 to TRBJ1-2, with D possibly matching TRBD1 (6 bases). The length of the CDR3 is 14 residues. Germline loops: CDR1 SEHNR, CDR2 FQNEAQ (reference sequence). Trimming took off 6 bases at V and 4 bases at J, with 15 bases between the two ends. In DNA form, the CDR3 reads TGTGCCAGCAGACGGGACCGGGACATCTATGGCTACACCTTC. Translating gives CASRRDRDIYGYTF.